This TCR beta chain was sequenced during a study of cytomegalovirus exposure and HLA in healthy donors. The data were produced by immunoSEQ multiplex PCR, yet TCRdb's version contains in-frame clones alone and is incomplete. The sample holds about 120,000 clones, 86% seen once. Turning to this clone: The antigen is undetermined.

Findings and limits, study-wide: The finding came from a later analysis; first-cohort TCR clusters tended to co-occur in the 95 to 150 validation repertoires. Listed as cytomegalovirus-associated were 164 TCR beta chains. It was reportedly the case that the classifier diagnosed cytomegalovirus status with high specificity and sensitivity.

The specimen sequenced was PBMCs. The receptor's source is a man younger than 30 in good health and CMV-seronegative.

This chain's CDR3 is CASSEVAEPNYGYTF. For the CDR3, the DNA is TGTGCCAGCAGTGAAGTAGCAGAGCCCAACTATGGCTACACCTTC. V and J are TRBV6-1 and TRBJ1-2, with D hard to call. Trimming shortened V by 1 base and J by 2 bases, and 11 bases separated the two germline ends. This CDR3 is 15 amino acids long. From germline, CDR1 is MNHNS and CDR2 SASEGT.